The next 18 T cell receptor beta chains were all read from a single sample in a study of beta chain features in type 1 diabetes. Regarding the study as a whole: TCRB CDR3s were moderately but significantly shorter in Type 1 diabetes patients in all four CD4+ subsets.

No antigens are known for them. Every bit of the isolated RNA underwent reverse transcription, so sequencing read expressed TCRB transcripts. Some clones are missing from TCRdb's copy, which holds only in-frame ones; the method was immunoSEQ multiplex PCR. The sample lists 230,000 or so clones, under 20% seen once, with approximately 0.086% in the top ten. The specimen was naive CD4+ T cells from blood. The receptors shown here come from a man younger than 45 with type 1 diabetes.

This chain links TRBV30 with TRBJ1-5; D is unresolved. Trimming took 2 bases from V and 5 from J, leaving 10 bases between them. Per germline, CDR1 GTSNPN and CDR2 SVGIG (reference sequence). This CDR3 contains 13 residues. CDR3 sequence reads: CAWSFSDDQPQHF. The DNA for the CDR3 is TGTGCCTGGAGTTTCTCCGATGATCAGCCCCAGCATTTT.

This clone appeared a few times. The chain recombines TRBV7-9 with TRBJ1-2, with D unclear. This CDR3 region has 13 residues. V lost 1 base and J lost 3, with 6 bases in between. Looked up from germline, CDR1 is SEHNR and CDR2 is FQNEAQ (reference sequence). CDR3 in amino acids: CASSLVTDYGYTF. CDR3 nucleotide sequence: TGTGCCAGCAGCTTAGTCACCGACTATGGCTACACCTTC. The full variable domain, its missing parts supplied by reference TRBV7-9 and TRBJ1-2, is DTGVSQNPRHKITKRGQNVTFRCDPISEHNRLYWYRQTLGQGPEFLTYFQNEAQLEKSRLLSDRFSAERPKGSFSTLEIQRTEQGDSAMYLCASSLVTDYGYTFGSGTRLTVV.

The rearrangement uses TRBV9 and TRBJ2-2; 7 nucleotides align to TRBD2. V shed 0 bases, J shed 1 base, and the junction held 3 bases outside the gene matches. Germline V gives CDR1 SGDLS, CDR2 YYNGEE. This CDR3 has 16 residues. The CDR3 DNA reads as TGTGCCAGCAGCGTAGCTAGCGGAGAGAACACCGGGGAGCTGTTTTTT. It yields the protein CASSVASGENTGELFF.

CDR3 sequence (DNA): TGTGCCAGCAGCTTGTCTTTGCGTGGTGATGAGCAGTTCTTC. Encoded protein: CASSLSLRGDEQFF. The rearrangement joins TRBV7-9 to TRBJ2-1, with D hard to call. Germline V gives CDR1 SEHNR, CDR2 FQNEAQ (reference sequence). Trimming cost V 3 bases and J 8 bases, with 14 bases left between them. The CDR3 is 14 amino acids.

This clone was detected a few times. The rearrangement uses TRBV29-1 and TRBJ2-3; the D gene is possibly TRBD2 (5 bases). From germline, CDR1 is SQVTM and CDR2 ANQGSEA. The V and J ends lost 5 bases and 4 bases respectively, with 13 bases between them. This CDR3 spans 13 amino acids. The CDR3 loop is CSVPGGTPDTQYF. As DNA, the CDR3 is TGCAGCGTTCCAGGAGGCACGCCAGATACGCAGTATTTT.

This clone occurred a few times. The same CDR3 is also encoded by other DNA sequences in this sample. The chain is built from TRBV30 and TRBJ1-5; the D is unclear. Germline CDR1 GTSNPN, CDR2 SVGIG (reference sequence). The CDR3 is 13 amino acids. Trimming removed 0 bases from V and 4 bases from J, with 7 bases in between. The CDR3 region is CAWSVADNQPQHF. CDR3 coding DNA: TGTGCCTGGAGTGTAGCGGATAATCAGCCCCAGCATTTT. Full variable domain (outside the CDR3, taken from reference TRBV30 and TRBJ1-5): SQTIHQWPATLVQPVGSPLSLECTVEGTSNPNLYWYRQAAGRGLQLLFYSVGIGQISSEVPQNLSASRPQDRQFILSSKKLLLSDSGFYLCAWSVADNQPQHFGDGTRLSIL.

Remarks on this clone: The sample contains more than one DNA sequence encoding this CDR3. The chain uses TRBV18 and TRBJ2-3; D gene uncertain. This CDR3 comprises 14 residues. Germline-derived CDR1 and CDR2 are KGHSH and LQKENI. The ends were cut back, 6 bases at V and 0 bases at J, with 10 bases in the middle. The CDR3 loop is CASSLTSSTDTQYF. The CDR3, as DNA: TGTGCCAGCTCCTTGACTTCTAGCACAGATACGCAGTATTTT.

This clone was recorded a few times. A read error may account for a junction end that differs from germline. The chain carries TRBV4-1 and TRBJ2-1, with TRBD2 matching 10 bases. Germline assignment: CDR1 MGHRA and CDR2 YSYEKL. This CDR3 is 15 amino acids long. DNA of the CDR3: TGCGCCAGCAGCTACGGACTAGCGGAACCGATAAGAGGCCTCTTC. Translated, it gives CASSYGLAEPIRGLF.

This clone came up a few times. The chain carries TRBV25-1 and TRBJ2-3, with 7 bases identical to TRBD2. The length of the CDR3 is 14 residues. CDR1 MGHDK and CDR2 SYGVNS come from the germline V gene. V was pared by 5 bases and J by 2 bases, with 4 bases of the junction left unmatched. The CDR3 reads CASSQAGPTDTQYF. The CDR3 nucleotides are TGTGCCAGCAGTCAAGCGGGGCCCACAGATACGCAGTATTTT.

The CDR3 nucleotides read TGTGCCAGCAGCGTAGGCATTGCGATTGCAGATACGCAGTATTTT. It is translated as CASSVGIAIADTQYF. V and J are TRBV9 and TRBJ2-3; D ambiguous. The CDR3 has 15 residues. The germline V and J ends were trimmed by 0 bases and 4 bases, with 12 bases remaining between them. Per germline, CDR1 SGDLS and CDR2 YYNGEE.

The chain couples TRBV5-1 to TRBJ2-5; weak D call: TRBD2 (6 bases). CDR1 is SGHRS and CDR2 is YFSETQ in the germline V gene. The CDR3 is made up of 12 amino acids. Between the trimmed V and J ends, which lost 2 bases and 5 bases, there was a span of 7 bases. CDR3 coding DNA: TGCGCCAGCAGCTTCGGGAGTGAGACCCAGTACTTC. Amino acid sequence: CASSFGSETQYF. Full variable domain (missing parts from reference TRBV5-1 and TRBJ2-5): KAGVTQTPRYLIKTRGQQVTLSCSPISGHRSVSWYQQTPGQGLQFLFEYFSETQRNKGNFPGRFSGRQFSNSRSEMNVSTLELGDSALYLCASSFGSETQYFGPGTRLLVL.

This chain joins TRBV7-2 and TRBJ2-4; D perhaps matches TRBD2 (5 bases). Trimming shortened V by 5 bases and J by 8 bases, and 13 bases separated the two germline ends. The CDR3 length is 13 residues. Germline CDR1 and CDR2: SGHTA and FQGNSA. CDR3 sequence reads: CASSTGLGDIQYF. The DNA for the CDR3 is TGTGCCAGCAGCACTGGACTCGGGGACATTCAGTACTTC.

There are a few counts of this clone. The DNA of the CDR3 is TGCAGCGTCATAGTCCGGTCCTACGAGCAGTACTTC. The encoded protein is CSVIVRSYEQYF. This chain links TRBV29-1 with TRBJ2-7; D is unclear. Germline CDR1 SQVTM, CDR2 ANQGSEA. The V and J ends lost 6 bases and 1 base respectively, with 10 bases between them. The CDR3 runs 12 residues.

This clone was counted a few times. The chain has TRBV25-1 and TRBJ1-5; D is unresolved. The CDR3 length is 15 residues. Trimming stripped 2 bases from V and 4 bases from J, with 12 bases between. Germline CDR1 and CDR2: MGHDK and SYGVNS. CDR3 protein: CASSEAAGRNQPQHF. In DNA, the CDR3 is TGTGCCAGCAGTGAAGCGGCGGGGAGGAATCAGCCCCAGCATTTT.

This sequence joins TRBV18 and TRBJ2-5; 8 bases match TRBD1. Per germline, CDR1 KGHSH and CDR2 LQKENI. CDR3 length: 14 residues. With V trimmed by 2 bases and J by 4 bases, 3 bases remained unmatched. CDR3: CASSPETGAETQYF. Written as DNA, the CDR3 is TGTGCCAGCTCACCAGAGACAGGGGCAGAGACCCAGTACTTC.

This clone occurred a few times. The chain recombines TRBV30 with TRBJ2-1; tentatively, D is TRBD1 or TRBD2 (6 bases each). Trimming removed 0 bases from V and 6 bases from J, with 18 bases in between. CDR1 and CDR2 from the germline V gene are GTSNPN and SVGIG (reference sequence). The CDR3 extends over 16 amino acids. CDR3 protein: CAWSVLGGISGNEQFF. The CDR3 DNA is TGTGCCTGGAGTGTACTAGGGGGGATATCGGGCAATGAGCAGTTCTTC.

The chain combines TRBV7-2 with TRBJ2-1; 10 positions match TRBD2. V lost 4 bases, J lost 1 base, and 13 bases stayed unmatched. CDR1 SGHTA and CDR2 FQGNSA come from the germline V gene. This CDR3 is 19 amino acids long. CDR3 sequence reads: CASSSSSGSGLGSYNEQFF. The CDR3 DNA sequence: TGTGCCAGCAGCTCCTCTAGCGGGAGTGGATTAGGTTCCTACAATGAGCAGTTCTTC.

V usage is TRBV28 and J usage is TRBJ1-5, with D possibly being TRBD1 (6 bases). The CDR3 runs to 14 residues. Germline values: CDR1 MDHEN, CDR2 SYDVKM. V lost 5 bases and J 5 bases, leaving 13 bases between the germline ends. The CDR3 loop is CASSPETGHQPQHF. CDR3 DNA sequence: TGTGCCAGCAGTCCCGAGACAGGCCATCAGCCCCAGCATTTT.